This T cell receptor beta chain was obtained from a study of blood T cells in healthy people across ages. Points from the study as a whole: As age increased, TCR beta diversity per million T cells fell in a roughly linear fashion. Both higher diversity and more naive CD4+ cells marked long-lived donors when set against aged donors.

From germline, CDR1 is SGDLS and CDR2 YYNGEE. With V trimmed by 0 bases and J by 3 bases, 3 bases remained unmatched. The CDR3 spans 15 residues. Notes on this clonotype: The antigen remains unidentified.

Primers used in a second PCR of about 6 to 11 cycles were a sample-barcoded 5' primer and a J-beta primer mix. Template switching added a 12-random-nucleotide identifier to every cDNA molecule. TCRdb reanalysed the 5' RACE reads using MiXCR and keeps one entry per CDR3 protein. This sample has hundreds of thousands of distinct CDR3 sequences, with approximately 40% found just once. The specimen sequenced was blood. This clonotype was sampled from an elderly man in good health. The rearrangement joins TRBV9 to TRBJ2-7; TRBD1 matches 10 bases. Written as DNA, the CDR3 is TGTGCCAGCAGCGTAGCTGGACAGGGGGTCTACGAGCAGTACTTC. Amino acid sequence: CASSVAGQGVYEQYF.